This note documents a single T cell receptor (beta chain) sequence. What it binds is not known. The data belong to a study of vaccination and CD4 T cells after COVID-19. About the study: Convalescent donors totaled six males and four females, including two who were Hispanic.

Looked up from germline, CDR1 is DFQATT and CDR2 is SNEGSKA (reference sequence). V shed 2 bases, J shed 5 bases, and the junction held 7 bases outside the gene matches. This CDR3 has 15 amino acids. Documented treatment: roughly 10-day PBMC culture with coronavirus spike peptide pools or control peptides (ViraFEST assay). Cultured CD4+ T-cell DNA underwent Oncomine TCR Beta short-read sequencing. Each CDR3 protein is one row after TCRdb ran MiXCR on the PCR reads. This table has fewer than 9,500 distinct CDR3 sequences, about 54% appearing once. The V call is TRBV20-1, the J call TRBJ1-5, with 9 nucleotides matching TRBD1. The specimen was CD4+ T cells from blood, cultured in vitro. This clonotype was obtained from a human donor who had recovered from COVID-19. The CDR3 sequence is CSARLAGQGYQPQHF. The CDR3, as DNA: TGCAGTGCTAGATTAGCGGGACAGGGCTATCAGCCCCAGCATTTT.